A single sample gave rise to the 27 T cell receptor beta chains below, sequenced in a study of shared clonotypes between healthy human individuals. Profiling relied on immunoSEQ multiplex PCR, and the TCRdb table lists in-frame clones only, not all of them. The sample consists of around 480,000 clones, about three quarters of them appearing once. Sample: PBMCs. These receptors originate from a woman aged 40 to 55 in good health. Some clones in this sample may be carry-over from other donors' samples.

The rearrangement joins TRBV18 to TRBJ2-7; D assignment may be TRBD1 or TRBD2 (5 bases each). The CDR3 has 14 residues. Germline V lookup: CDR1 KGHSH, CDR2 LQKENI. Between the trimmed V and J ends, which lost 4 bases and 2 bases, there was a span of 12 bases. CDR3 in amino acids: CASSLGATPYEQYF. The CDR3 nucleotides read TGTGCCAGCTCACTCGGGGCTACCCCCTACGAGCAGTACTTC.

This chain joins TRBV19 and TRBJ2-2; TRBD2 matches 9 bases. The CDR3 spans 16 residues. From germline, CDR1 is LNHDA and CDR2 SQIVND (reference sequence). The J segment lost 4 bases and the V segment lost 4 bases, leaving 7 bases of the junction unmatched. The CDR3 sequence is CASSRGAGGITGELFF. CDR3 in DNA: TGTGCCAGTAGTAGGGGAGCGGGAGGCATCACCGGGGAGCTGTTTTTT.

The V call is TRBV5-6, the J call TRBJ2-7; 8 bases map to TRBD1. Trimming took 4 bases from V and 7 from J; bases not matched to a gene: 13. The CDR3 is 15 residues long. CDR1 is SGHDT and CDR2 is YYEEEE in the germline V gene. This CDR3 is CASSPAGGSPREQYF. The CDR3 DNA reads TGTGCCAGCAGCCCGGCAGGGGGCTCCCCTAGGGAGCAGTACTTC.

The V call is TRBV5-1, the J call TRBJ2-5, with TRBD1 matching 7 bases. This CDR3 spans 14 amino acids. Germline V gene data show CDR1 as SGHRS and CDR2 as YFSETQ. Trimming took 5 bases from V and 6 from J; bases not matched to a gene: 10. The CDR3 DNA follows: TGCGCCAGCAGTCCCGGGACAGACGCAAAGACCCAGTACTTC. Translated: CASSPGTDAKTQYF.

The chain joins TRBV29-1 to TRBJ2-2; D is perhaps TRBD2 (6 bases). CDR3 size: 14 residues. V lost 6 bases and J lost 4, with 15 bases in between. Germline V gene data show CDR1 as SQVTM and CDR2 as ANQGSEA. CDR3 bases: TGCAGCGTCCAGGGAGGAGGGTTCACCGGGGAGCTGTTTTTT. It codes for CSVQGGGFTGELFF.

This clone was counted many times. J is TRBJ2-5 and V is TRBV4-3; D not resolved. V was shortened by 5 bases and J by 5 bases, with 15 bases between the two germline ends. The V gene's germline CDR1 is LGHNA and CDR2 YSLEER. The CDR3 length is 14 residues. CDR3 amino acids: CASSLRVDGETQYF. The CDR3 nucleotides are TGCGCCAGCAGCTTGCGAGTGGATGGGGAGACCCAGTACTTC.

The genes are TRBV9 and TRBJ2-2; 7 bases are a match to TRBD2. Germline loops: CDR1 SGDLS, CDR2 YYNGEE. This CDR3 has 15 residues. After removal of 4 bases from V and 5 bases from J, the junction contained 8 bases not matched to a gene. CDR3 sequence (DNA): TGTGCCAGCAGCAAGTGGGAGGGAGAAACCGGGGAGCTGTTTTTT. Translating it yields CASSKWEGETGELFF.

Turning to this clone: Other DNA sequences of this sample code for an identical CDR3. The chain employs TRBV19 and TRBJ2-6, with a tentative D call TRBD1 (5 bases). V was shortened by 1 base and J by 2 bases, with 9 bases between the two germline ends. The CDR3 runs to 16 residues. CDR1 is LNHDA, CDR2 SQIVND, per germline (reference sequence). For the CDR3, the DNA is TGTGCCAGTAGTATAGGCAGGGTCACTGGGGCCAACGTCCTGACTTTC. Translating it yields CASSIGRVTGANVLTF.

The V call is TRBV6-4, the J call TRBJ2-7, with D unclear. The CDR3 has 15 residues. Trimming took off 0 bases at V and 2 bases at J, with 11 bases between the two ends. Germline CDR1 MRHNA, CDR2 SNTAGT. CDR3 loop: CASSDSPSPAYEQYF. The DNA of the CDR3 is TGTGCCAGCAGTGACTCCCCCTCGCCTGCCTACGAGCAGTACTTC.

This chain joins TRBV6-1 and TRBJ1-3; TRBD1 aligns across 9 bases. The V and J ends lost 3 bases and 0 bases, in that order; junction bases with no gene match: 6. The germline CDR1 and CDR2 sequences are MNHNS and SASEGT. The CDR3 consists of 17 residues. The CDR3 loop reads CASSDYRGRLSGNTIYF. CDR3 sequence (DNA): TGTGCCAGCAGTGACTACAGGGGGCGCCTCTCTGGAAACACCATATATTTT.

This chain uses TRBV7-9 with TRBJ2-7, with D tentatively TRBD1 or TRBD2 (6 bases each). Germline V gene data show CDR1 as SEHNR and CDR2 as FQNEAQ (reference sequence). V gave up 4 bases and J gave up 3 bases, with 16 bases separating them. This CDR3 region has 15 residues. The CDR3 DNA reads as TGTGCCAGCAGCTCGGGACACGAGGGGGGCTACGAGCAGTACTTC. Its translation is CASSSGHEGGYEQYF.

This sequence joins TRBV7-2 and TRBJ2-2; TRBD2 agrees at 7 bases. This CDR3 has 17 amino acids. V lost 4 bases, J lost 1 base, and 9 bases stayed unmatched. CDR1 is SGHTA and CDR2 is FQGNSA in the germline V gene. The CDR3 loop is CASSSSASGENTGELFF. The CDR3 nucleotides are TGTGCCAGCAGCTCCTCAGCGAGCGGGGAGAACACCGGGGAGCTGTTTTTT. Looking up the rest from reference TRBV7-2 and TRBJ2-2 gives the full variable domain: GAGVSQSPSNKVTEKGKDVELRCDPISGHTALYWYRQSLGQGLEFLIYFQGNSAPDKSGLPSDRFSAERTGGSVSTLTIQRTQQEDSAVYLCASSSSASGENTGELFFGEGSRLTVL.

The gene calls are TRBV6-5 and TRBJ2-2; no clear D. Germline V CDR1 and CDR2: MNHEY, SVGAGI. This CDR3 has 14 residues. V lost 7 bases and J 1 base, leaving 10 bases between the germline ends. This CDR3 is CASKRSRNTGELFF. CDR3 DNA: TGTGCCAGCAAGCGATCGCGGAACACCGGGGAGCTGTTTTTT.

The chain is built from TRBV7-8 and TRBJ2-7; no clear D. Trimming shortened V by 4 bases and J by 4 bases, and 11 bases separated the two germline ends. The CDR3 is made up of 13 amino acids. Germline V gene data show CDR1 as SGHVS and CDR2 as FQNEAQ. This CDR3 is CASSSTQSYEQYF. The CDR3 DNA reads as TGTGCCAGCAGCTCAACCCAGTCGTACGAGCAGTACTTC.

CDR3 sequence (DNA): TGTGCCAGCAGCTTACGACAGGGGGAGGACACTGAAGCTTTCTTT. It is translated as CASSLRQGEDTEAFF. V is TRBV7-9 and J is TRBJ1-1; 9 nucleotides agree with TRBD1. CDR3 length equals 15 residues. Germline assignment: CDR1 SEHNR and CDR2 FQNEAQ (reference sequence). Germline trimming cut 2 bases from V and 3 bases from J; bases unmatched to any gene: 4.

This chain joins TRBV7-8 and TRBJ2-2; D ambiguous. The CDR3 is 14 residues long. Germline lookup yields CDR1 SGHVS and CDR2 FQNEAQ. V was cut by 4 bases and J by 5 bases, with 11 bases left in between. CDR3 DNA: TGTGCCAGCAGCTCACCTTGGAGAACCGGGGAGCTGTTTTTT. Translated: CASSSPWRTGELFF.

The chain uses TRBV9 and TRBJ2-3; D perhaps matches TRBD1 (7 bases). CDR1 and CDR2 (germline): SGDLS, YYNGEE. The V end was cut by 0 bases, the J end by 4 bases, with 12 bases between. CDR3 length equals 15 residues. As DNA, the CDR3 is TGTGCCAGCAGCGTAGCCGGCAGGGGGGCAGATACGCAGTATTTT. Residues: CASSVAGRGADTQYF. The full variable domain, its missing parts supplied by reference TRBV9 and TRBJ2-3, is DSGVTQTPKHLITATGQRVTLRCSPRSGDLSVYWYQQSLDQGLQFLIQYYNGEERAKGNILERFSAQQFPDLHSELNLSSLELGDSALYFCASSVAGRGADTQYFGPGTRLTVL.

The chain has TRBV6-1 and TRBJ2-3, with D possibly being TRBD2 (5 bases). The germline V and J ends were trimmed by 8 bases and 5 bases, with 14 bases remaining between them. Per the germline V gene, CDR1 is MNHNS and CDR2 is SASEGT. The CDR3 extends over 13 amino acids. The CDR3 reads CASSEGWGDTQYF. In DNA, the CDR3 is TGTGCCAGCTCCGAGGGATGGGGAGATACGCAGTATTTT.

This clone appeared many times. This chain uses TRBV11-2 with TRBJ2-7, with 7 nucleotides matching TRBD1. J was trimmed by 5 bases and V by 0 bases; bases with no gene match: 7. The CDR3 length is 15 residues. CDR1 SGHAT and CDR2 FQNNGV come from the germline V gene. CDR3 amino acids: CASSLDARGIDEQYF. CDR3 DNA sequence: TGTGCCAGCAGCTTAGATGCCAGGGGGATCGACGAGCAGTACTTC. Full variable domain (missing parts from reference TRBV11-2 and TRBJ2-7): EAGVAQSPRYKIIEKRQSVAFWCNPISGHATLYWYQQILGQGPKLLIQFQNNGVVDDSQLPKDRFSAERLKGVDSTLKIQPAKLEDSAVYLCASSLDARGIDEQYFGPGTRLTVT.

On this clone: The identical CDR3 is also encoded by other nucleotide sequences in the sample. The rearrangement joins TRBV9 to TRBJ2-5; 12 bases fit TRBD2. CDR1 and CDR2 (germline): SGDLS, YYNGEE. This CDR3 has 14 residues. V shed 4 bases and J 5 bases; nucleotides not matched to a gene: 3. This CDR3 reads CASSLAGGGETQYF. CDR3 nucleotide sequence: TGTGCCAGCAGCCTAGCGGGAGGGGGCGAGACCCAGTACTTC.

The rearrangement uses TRBV10-1 and TRBJ2-7; D ambiguous. From germline, CDR1 is WNHNN and CDR2 SYGVQD (reference sequence). V lost 3 bases, J lost 0 bases, and 15 bases lay in between. The CDR3 has 16 amino acids. In DNA, the CDR3 is TGCGCCAGCAGTGATAGGGCAGACCTTAGCTCCTACGAGCAGTACTTC. Translating it yields CASSDRADLSSYEQYF.

This chain uses TRBV28 with TRBJ1-1; a possible D gene is TRBD1 (6 bases). The germline V gene encodes CDR1 MDHEN and CDR2 SYDVKM. The CDR3 extends over 16 amino acids. Trimming pared 3 bases from V and 3 bases from J, leaving 17 bases between. The CDR3: CASSFKGGEIDTEAFF. The CDR3, as DNA: TGTGCCAGCAGTTTTAAGGGGGGCGAGATCGACACTGAAGCTTTCTTT. The full variable domain, its missing parts supplied by reference TRBV28 and TRBJ1-1, is DVKVTQSSRYLVKRTGEKVFLECVQDMDHENMFWYRQDPGLGLRLIYFSYDVKMKEKGDIPEGYSVSREKKERFSLILESASTNQTSMYLCASSFKGGEIDTEAFFGQGTRLTVV.

As for this clone: The same CDR3 also results from other DNA sequences found in this sample. The J gene is TRBJ2-7, the V gene TRBV5-4; D is unclear. From germline, CDR1 is SGHNT and CDR2 YYREEE (reference sequence). This CDR3 contains 11 residues. V lost 3 bases and J lost 0, with 1 base in between. The CDR3 loop is CASSSSYEQYF. The CDR3 DNA follows: TGTGCCAGCAGCTCCTCCTACGAGCAGTACTTC.

The chain has TRBV6-6 and TRBJ1-4; tentative D call: TRBD1 (5 bases). From germline, CDR1 is MNHNY and CDR2 SVGAGI (reference sequence). The length of the CDR3 is 15 residues. V shed 2 bases and J shed 3 bases, with 10 bases lying between them. The CDR3 sequence is CASSYRDVANEKLFF. Written as DNA, the CDR3 is TGTGCCAGCAGTTACCGGGACGTGGCTAATGAAAAACTGTTTTTT.

The chain uses TRBV30 and TRBJ2-3, with D possibly being TRBD2 (6 bases). Trimming took 4 bases from V and 2 from J, leaving 10 bases between them. CDR3 length: 13 residues. CDR1 and CDR2 (germline): GTSNPN, SVGIG (reference sequence). CDR3 region: CAWTAGLTDTQYF. DNA for the CDR3: TGTGCCTGGACGGCGGGGCTCACAGATACGCAGTATTTT.

This sequence joins TRBV27 and TRBJ1-5; D may be TRBD1 (6 bases). Trimming took 2 bases from V and 7 from J, leaving 15 bases between them. This CDR3 is built from 15 residues. The germline V gene has CDR1 MNHEY and CDR2 SMNVEV (reference sequence). CDR3 region: CASSLTQGLGQPQHF. Here the CDR3 DNA reads TGTGCCAGCAGTTTAACGCAGGGGCTAGGACAGCCCCAGCATTTT.

The chain employs TRBV18 and TRBJ2-1, with 12 bases aligning to TRBD2. V lost 3 bases and J lost 4; bases outside the gene matches: 1. The CDR3 totals 15 residues. Looked up from germline, CDR1 is KGHSH and CDR2 is LQKENI. CDR3 in amino acids: CASSPTSGGYNEQFF. The DNA of the CDR3 is TGTGCCAGCTCACCGACTAGCGGGGGATACAATGAGCAGTTCTTC. Full variable domain (remainder filled in from reference TRBV18 and TRBJ2-1): NAGVMQNPRHLVRRRGQEARLRCSPMKGHSHVYWYRQLPEEGLKFMVYLQKENIIDESGMPKERFSAEFPKEGPSILRIQQVVRGDSAAYFCASSPTSGGYNEQFFGPGTRLTVL.